This TCR beta chain was profiled in a study of T cell repertoires in aging, cancer and after chemotherapy. Study at large: Pre- and post-chemotherapy samples were paired from glioblastoma patients treated with temozolomide-based therapy. Whole-study results and caveats: Compared with age-matched healthy donors, untreated hematological or solid cancer patients showed higher blood TCR clonality. In each cancer cohort, median generation probability increased across chemotherapy, suggesting thymic output rebounded. Immunological memory after chemotherapy cannot be judged from the repertoire data.

With regard to this clonotype: What it recognizes is unknown.

The trim removed 6 bases at V and 4 bases at J, leaving 13 bases unmatched. The CDR3 has 17 residues. Peripheral blood genomic DNA, not sorted cells or RNA, was the template. A mixed TRB-A/B primer pool amplified rearranged TRB by multiplex touch-down PCR. TCRdb processed the multiplex PCR reads anew with MiXCR; each CDR3 protein has one entry. The table shows fewer than 4,500 distinct CDR3 sequences, with less than 45% occurring only once. The source material was blood. This clonotype was sampled from a human donor with a solid tumor. The chain uses TRBV12-3 or TRBV12-4 and TRBJ2-1; TRBD2 aligns across 9 bases. CDR3 DNA sequence: TGTGCCAGCAGCGTAACTAGCGGGCGTCCTCATTACAATGAGCAGTTCTTC. The encoded protein is CASSVTSGRPHYNEQFF.